Each of the 9 T cell receptor beta chains below was sequenced from the same sample in a study of a mutant IDH1 vaccine in newly diagnosed glioma. Assay: immunoSEQ multiplex PCR; the TCRdb copy retains only in-frame clones and omits some. Of roughly 32,000 clones listed, 82% are singletons. Indicated time point: week 35, safety follow-up. Each dose of the vaccine consisted of 300 ug of mutant IDH1 20-mer peptide, with topical imiquimod. The antigens these receptors bind are not known. The sample here was PBMCs, taken from a glioma patient whose treatment included an IDH1 peptide vaccine. Receptors originate from a young woman with glioma.

A word on this clone: The junction does not match germline at one end; this may be a read error. The chain uses TRBV7-7 and TRBJ2-7; D possibly corresponds to TRBD2 (5 bases). Germline-derived CDR1 and CDR2 are SSHAT and FNYEAQ (reference sequence). The CDR3 runs to 15 residues. The CDR3 is CASSLGLGSSYEQYF. The CDR3 DNA follows: TGTGCTAGCAGCTTAGGACTCGGCAGTTCCTACGAGCAGTACTTC.

V is TRBV2 and J is TRBJ2-7; 7 nucleotides align to TRBD2. CDR3 length: 14 residues. V lost 0 bases and J lost 4; bases outside the gene matches: 3. Germline V gives CDR1 SNHLY, CDR2 FYNNEI. The CDR3 sequence is CASSEAGGEYEQYF. CDR3 coding DNA: TGTGCCAGCAGTGAAGCTGGGGGGGAATACGAGCAGTACTTC.

This clone was recorded only once. The chain recombines TRBV7-9 with TRBJ2-1, with TRBD2 identical over 10 bases. The CDR3 is 17 amino acids. CDR1 is SEHNR, CDR2 FQNEAQ, per germline (reference sequence). J gave up 6 bases and V 3 bases, and 11 bases lay outside the gene matches. Here the CDR3 DNA reads TGTGCCAGCAGCTTTTCCCATTCCGGGACTAGCGCCAATGAGCAGTTCTTC. Its protein is CASSFSHSGTSANEQFF.

This rearrangement joins TRBV5-6 to TRBJ1-3; D remains unclear. Trimming pared 1 base from V and 6 bases from J, leaving 5 bases between. The CDR3 runs 12 residues. Germline CDR1 and CDR2: SGHDT and YYEEEE. CDR3 loop: CASSLWENTIYF. The CDR3 DNA sequence: TGTGCCAGCAGCTTGTGGGAAAACACCATATATTTT.

CDR3 DNA sequence: TGTGCCAGCAGCTTAGACCCGGGGACCTTGGGAGAGCAGTACTTC. It specifies CASSLDPGTLGEQYF. The chain links TRBV7-2 to TRBJ2-7; either TRBD1 or TRBD2 may fit D (5 bases each). The CDR3 has 15 amino acids. The V gene's germline CDR1 is SGHTA and CDR2 FQGNSA. V lost 1 base and J 7 bases, leaving 17 bases between the germline ends.

This clone came up a few times. The CDR3 sequence is CSVDEGRGYTF. CDR3 DNA: TGCAGCGTTGACGAGGGAAGGGGCTACACCTTC. This chain connects TRBV29-1 to TRBJ1-2; no clear D gene. V lost 3 bases and J lost 8, with 10 bases in between. The CDR3 has 11 residues. In germline, CDR1 is SQVTM, CDR2 ANQGSEA.

J is TRBJ2-1 and V is TRBV25-1; 12 positions match TRBD2. Germline V gives CDR1 MGHDK, CDR2 SYGVNS. The CDR3 has 15 amino acids. V gave up 6 bases and J gave up 4 bases; unmatched junction bases: 4. CDR3 loop: CASSEGLAGYNEQFF. CDR3 DNA: TGTGCCAGCAGCGAAGGACTAGCGGGATACAATGAGCAGTTCTTC.

The genes are TRBV28 and TRBJ1-5; 11 nucleotides line up with TRBD1. CDR3 length: 18 residues. With 1 base clipped from V and 6 bases from J, the junction kept 11 bases outside the gene matches. Germline-derived CDR1 and CDR2 are MDHEN and SYDVKM. The CDR3 loop is CASSLSRTPGTGGQPQHF. CDR3 nucleotides: TGTGCCAGCAGTTTATCCCGAACTCCCGGGACAGGGGGTCAGCCCCAGCATTTT.

This CDR3 reads CASSLEGQGAGGNQPQHF. CDR3 DNA sequence: TGTGCCAGCAGCTTAGAGGGACAGGGGGCTGGCGGCAATCAGCCCCAGCATTTT. The V call is TRBV11-3, the J call TRBJ1-5; 12 positions agree with TRBD1. Trimming removed 0 bases from V and 2 bases from J; junction bases left unmatched: 5. The CDR3 spans 18 residues. Germline lookup yields CDR1 SGHNT and CDR2 YENEEA.